The 13 T cell receptor beta chains below were found in one sample sequenced in a study of patients and donors after allogeneic stem cell transplantation. TCRdb fed the RT-PCR reads into MiXCR, producing one record per CDR3 protein. This table has about 74,000 distinct CDR3 sequences, about 30% appearing once. Sequencing was done on a sample of blood, either unsorted or a sorted T cell fraction (not recorded which). The origin of the receptors is a human donor who was either an allogeneic HSCT recipient or a stem cell or donor lymphocyte infusion donor (not recorded which). It is not recorded whose cells these are; they may come from a transplant donor.

The gene calls are TRBV18 and TRBJ2-7; 11 bases map to TRBD2. The CDR3 length is 16 residues. V dropped 3 bases and J dropped 7; count of bases not matched to a gene: 11. Germline V CDR1 and CDR2: KGHSH, LQKENI. The CDR3 spells CASSPSGGAGAKEQYF. In DNA, the CDR3 is TGTGCCAGCTCACCTAGCGGGGGGGCCGGAGCGAAGGAGCAGTACTTC.

The sample holds a few counts of this clonotype. The chain is built from TRBV29-1 and TRBJ1-1, with TRBD1 as a possible D gene (6 bases). V dropped 7 bases and J dropped 5 bases, with 11 bases sitting between them. The CDR3 sequence is 11 residues long. Germline V lookup: CDR1 SQVTM, CDR2 ANQGSEA. CDR3 amino acids: CSAAGETEAFF. The CDR3 DNA sequence: TGCAGCGCCGCAGGGGAAACTGAAGCTTTCTTT. The full variable domain, completed using reference TRBV29-1 and TRBJ1-1, is SAVISQKPSRDICQRGTSLTIQCQVDSQVTMMFWYRQQPGQSLTLIATANQGSEATYESGFVIDKFPISRPNLTFSTLTVSNMSPEDSSIYLCSAAGETEAFFGQGTRLTVV.

The V call is TRBV3-1, the J call TRBJ1-2; no firm D call. Germline assignment: CDR1 LGHDT and CDR2 YNNKEL (reference sequence). CDR3 size: 14 residues. V lost 0 bases and J lost 8, with 13 bases in between. CDR3 amino acids: CASSQDSPGNGYTF. The CDR3 region has the DNA TGTGCCAGCAGCCAAGATAGTCCGGGGAACGGCTACACCTTC.

This clonotype has more than one count but fewer than ten. The rearrangement uses TRBV5-1 and TRBJ1-4; D not certain. Trimming removed 2 bases from V and 8 bases from J, with 13 bases in between. The CDR3 consists of 14 residues. Germline values: CDR1 SGHRS, CDR2 YFSETQ. The DNA for the CDR3 is TGCGCCAGCAGCTTTACCGGGATGGAGGAAAAACTGTTTTTT. Encoded protein: CASSFTGMEEKLFF.

The chain joins TRBV10-3 to TRBJ2-7; D is undetermined. The germline V gene encodes CDR1 ENHRY and CDR2 SYGVKD. The CDR3 runs to 13 residues. V was trimmed by 3 bases and J by 5 bases, leaving 11 bases between them. CDR3 sequence reads: CAISDGRLDEQYF. CDR3 coding DNA: TGTGCCATCAGTGACGGCAGGCTGGACGAGCAGTACTTC.

The sample holds a few counts of this clonotype. The rearrangement joins TRBV15 to TRBJ2-7; D remains unclear. Trimming shortened V by 0 bases and J by 4 bases, and 7 bases separated the two germline ends. The CDR3 covers 13 residues. CDR1 and CDR2 from the germline V gene are LNHNV and YYDKDF (reference sequence). CDR3 bases: TGTGCCACCAGCAGAGACCGTCAGTACGAGCAGTACTTC. Translating it yields CATSRDRQYEQYF.

V is TRBV6-5 and J is TRBJ2-1; no definite D call. The length of the CDR3 is 15 residues. Germline CDR1 and CDR2: MNHEY and SVGAGI. The V end lost 3 bases, the J end lost 8 bases, and 17 bases lay between the germline ends. In DNA, the CDR3 is TGTGCCAGCAGTTATGAATCGCTGGGGTTGGATGAGCAGTTCTTC. Translation gives CASSYESLGLDEQFF.

Details on this clonotype: The conserved phenylalanine or tryptophan normally closing the CDR3 is absent here, so this likely arose from a read error. The CDR3 is CASRSRDETNYGYTL. CDR3 coding DNA: TGTGCCAGCAGATCGCGCGACGAGACTAACTATGGCTACACCTTA. V is TRBV6-1 and J is TRBJ1-2, with D unresolved. V lost 6 bases and J 0 bases, leaving 14 bases between the germline ends. CDR1 is MNHNS and CDR2 is SASEGT in the germline V gene. The CDR3 is 15 residues long.

The chain joins TRBV5-1 to TRBJ2-3; unclear D gene. The CDR3 is made up of 15 amino acids. Germline CDR1 is SGHRS and CDR2 is YFSETQ. The ends were cut back, 0 bases at V and 0 bases at J, with 8 bases in the middle. The CDR3 nucleotides read TGCGCCAGCAGCTTGGGGACGGCTAGCACAGATACGCAGTATTTT. This gives the protein CASSLGTASTDTQYF.

This clonotype was recorded a few times. The CDR3: CSAARDASEKLFF. CDR3 DNA sequence: TGCAGCGCTGCCCGGGACGCGAGCGAAAAACTGTTTTTT. V and J are TRBV29-1 and TRBJ1-4, with D perhaps matching TRBD1 (5 bases). CDR1 SQVTM and CDR2 ANQGSEA come from the germline V gene. There are 13 residues in the CDR3. With 7 bases removed from V and 8 bases from J, the gap between germline ends came to 17 bases.

In its sample, this clonotype was seen many times. The chain recombines TRBV5-1 with TRBJ1-4; no clear D gene. The CDR3 extends over 15 amino acids. Trimming removed 0 bases from V and 6 bases from J, with 12 bases in between. Germline CDR1 is SGHRS and CDR2 is YFSETQ. The CDR3 reads CASSLAGIGDEKLFF. CDR3 in DNA: TGCGCCAGCAGCTTGGCCGGGATAGGTGATGAAAAACTGTTTTTT.

The sample holds a few counts of this clonotype. This chain links TRBV7-2 with TRBJ1-1; TRBD1 matches at 9 bases. This CDR3 comprises 17 residues. Trimming removed 2 bases from V and 0 bases from J; junction bases left unmatched: 7. Germline V gene sequence: CDR1 SGHTA, CDR2 FQGNSA. For the CDR3, the DNA is TGTGCCAGCAGCTTATTCACAGGGGGCTCTGTGAACACTGAAGCTTTCTTT. This sequence encodes CASSLFTGGSVNTEAFF.

There are a few counts of this clonotype. The chain recombines TRBV30 with TRBJ2-7, with D possibly being TRBD1 (6 bases). The germline V gene encodes CDR1 GTSNPN and CDR2 SVGIG (reference sequence). This CDR3 is 13 amino acids long. The V end lost 0 bases, the J end lost 6 bases, and 12 bases lay between the germline ends. The CDR3 is CAWSVRTEGEQYF. CDR3 DNA sequence: TGTGCCTGGAGTGTTAGGACAGAGGGCGAGCAGTACTTC.